A few counts support the clone carrying this TCR beta chain. What it binds is not known. These data are taken from a study of OX40 agonist ivuxolimab in advanced cancers. The wider study: Aged roughly 23 to 90 with a mean of 60 years, they were under 85% male. The eligibility criteria allowed prior anti-PD-1, anti-PD-L1 or anti-CTLA-4 therapy, and under 50% had some.

The protocol was immunoSEQ multiplex PCR, while the TCRdb copy is restricted to in-frame clones and leaves out a portion. This sample has roughly 100,000 clones, with 90% to 96% found just once. General study points: Patients who responded partially at 0.1-3.0 mg/kg showed clonal expansion ranking among the lowest. Within 6 weeks, CD4+ and CD8+ blood T cells expanded clonally at 0.1 to 3.0 mg/kg.

The CDR3 runs 15 residues. J lost 0 bases, V lost 1 base, and 3 bases had no gene match. CDR1 and CDR2 from the germline V gene are SGHVS and FQNEAQ. The chain couples TRBV7-8 to TRBJ2-7, with 7 bases lining up with TRBD1. The sequence was collected from an adult with an advanced solid tumor such as melanoma, head and neck, liver or kidney cancer. Sequencing used CD4+ or CD8+ T cells sorted from blood, obtained in a trial of the OX40 agonist ivuxolimab. The CDR3 coding sequence is TGTGCCAGCAGCTTAGGTCCAGGGGGCTCCTACGAGCAGTACTTC. Residues: CASSLGPGGSYEQYF.